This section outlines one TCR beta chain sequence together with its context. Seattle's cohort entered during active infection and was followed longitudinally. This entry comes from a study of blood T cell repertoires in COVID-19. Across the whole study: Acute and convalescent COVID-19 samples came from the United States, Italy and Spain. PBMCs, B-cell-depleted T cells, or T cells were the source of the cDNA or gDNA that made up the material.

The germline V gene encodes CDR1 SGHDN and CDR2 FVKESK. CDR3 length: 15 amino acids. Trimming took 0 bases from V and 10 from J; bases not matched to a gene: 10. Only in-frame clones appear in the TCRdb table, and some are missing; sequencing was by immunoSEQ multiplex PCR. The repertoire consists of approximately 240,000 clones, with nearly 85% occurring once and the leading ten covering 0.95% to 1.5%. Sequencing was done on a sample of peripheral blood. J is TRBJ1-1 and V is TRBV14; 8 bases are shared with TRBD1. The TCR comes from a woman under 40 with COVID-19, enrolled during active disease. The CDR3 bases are TGTGCCAGCAGCCAAGAGAGAGGACAGGGTAATGGAGCTTTCTTT. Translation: CASSQERGQGNGAFF.